This T cell receptor beta chain comes out of a study of blood T cell repertoires in COVID-19. In the study overall: Samples taken during acute and convalescent COVID-19 were collected in the United States, Italy and Spain. T cells, B-cell-depleted T cells, or PBMCs supplied cDNA or gDNA.

This CDR3 comprises 14 residues. J was trimmed by 8 bases and V by 4 bases; bases with no gene match: 5. Germline V CDR1 and CDR2: ENHRY, SYGVKD. Authors' data handling: Estimates of nucleated cell counts were drawn from the amplification of reference gene primers. The data were produced by immunoSEQ multiplex PCR, yet TCRdb's version contains in-frame clones alone and is incomplete. D and trimming come from the DNA, and the V and J calls and clone size come from that table. Of 150,000 to 200,000 clones in the sample, 90% are singletons; the top ten hold about 0.59%. The receptor was derived from a man in his fifties with acute or convalescent COVID-19. Specimen: peripheral blood. The chain links TRBV10-3 to TRBJ2-1; 10 bases match TRBD2. This chain's CDR3 is CAISGGLARDEQFF. CDR3 nucleotides: TGTGCCATCAGTGGGGGACTAGCGCGCGATGAGCAGTTCTTC.